A single sample is the source of the 25 T cell receptor beta chains below, sequenced in a study of T-cell reconstitution after alpha-beta-depleted transplantation in children. A TCRbeta library incorporating unique molecular identifiers was prepared. A single record per CDR3 protein comes from TCRdb applying MiXCR to the PCR reads. Of roughly 200,000 distinct CDR3 sequences in the sample, about 14% are singletons; the top ten hold under 15%. Sequenced here: PBMCs from the stem cell graft donor, sampled from the stem cell graft. These TCRs come from a human donor who donated a stem cell graft to a child with acute lymphoblastic leukemia.

This clonotype was observed at least ten times. The V call is TRBV18, the J call TRBJ2-2, with D uncertain. Trimming pared 2 bases from V and 2 bases from J, leaving 12 bases between. The CDR3 is 16 amino acids. Per the germline V gene, CDR1 is KGHSH and CDR2 is LQKENI. The CDR3 reads CASSPIPGDNTGELFF. CDR3 coding DNA: TGTGCCAGCTCACCAATCCCAGGAGACAACACCGGGGAGCTGTTTTTT.

Note on this clonotype: Since a much larger clone is just one base distant, this may be a read error. V is TRBV11-1 and J is TRBJ2-5, with D perhaps TRBD1 (5 bases). Looked up from germline, CDR1 is SGHAT and CDR2 is FQDESV (reference sequence). This CDR3 comprises 18 residues. The CDR3, as DNA: TGTGCCAGCAGCTTATCAAGGGGAAAGGGGTACCGGCAAGAGGCCCAGTACTTC. Protein sequence: CASSLSRGKGYRQEAQYF.

This clonotype came up many times. One junction end does not reproduce the germline sequence, and a read error may be involved. The chain combines TRBV7-7 with TRBJ2-3; 7 bases are a match to TRBD2. Germline V gene data show CDR1 as SSHAT and CDR2 as FNYEAQ (reference sequence). This CDR3 has 14 residues. CDR3 DNA: TGTGCTAGCAGCTTAGGGAGGGACACAGATACGCAGTATTTT. This translates into CASSLGRDTDTQYF.

The chain recombines TRBV7-8 with TRBJ2-1; 16 bases are shared with TRBD2. The V segment lost 5 bases and the J segment 3 bases; nucleotides outside the gene matches: 7. The CDR3 runs to 18 residues. Germline values: CDR1 SGHVS, CDR2 FQNEAQ. The CDR3 bases are TGTGCCAGCAGCCCGGGACTAGCGGGAGGGCAAGTCTACAATGAGCAGTTCTTC. Translation: CASSPGLAGGQVYNEQFF.

This clonotype came up many times. CDR3 sequence (DNA): TGCGCCAGCAGCCCTGACAGACTAGGGCTCTACTACAATGAGCAGTTCTTC. Translated: CASSPDRLGLYYNEQFF. V usage is TRBV4-1 and J usage is TRBJ2-1, with D possibly being TRBD2 (6 bases). Trimming removed 4 bases at V and 3 bases at J, with 19 bases between. The CDR3 is 17 amino acids. Germline V gene sequence: CDR1 MGHRA, CDR2 YSYEKL.

The chain recombines TRBV9 with TRBJ2-7; D tentatively reads TRBD1 or TRBD2 (5 bases each). V was trimmed by 4 bases and J by 3 bases, leaving 14 bases between them. Germline CDR1 is SGDLS and CDR2 is YYNGEE. This CDR3 has 14 amino acids. CDR3 nucleotide sequence: TGTGCCAGCAGCCCATCGGGGCGGTTCTACGAGCAGTACTTC. As protein: CASSPSGRFYEQYF.

This clonotype was found a few times. V usage is TRBV20-1 and J usage is TRBJ2-1; 15 bases match TRBD2. The CDR3 consists of 18 residues. Germline CDR1 reads DFQATT; CDR2 reads SNEGSKA (reference sequence). V lost 6 bases and J lost 0; bases outside the gene matches: 9. CDR3 residues: CSAVPGLAGGSSYNEQFF. The CDR3 nucleotides are TGCAGTGCCGTACCGGGACTAGCGGGAGGAAGCTCCTACAATGAGCAGTTCTTC.

This clonotype was picked up many times. CDR3 bases: TGTGCCAGCAGCCATTCGGGACAGGAAGAGACCCAGTACTTC. It translates to CASSHSGQEETQYF. This sequence joins TRBV7-9 and TRBJ2-5, with TRBD1 matching over 8 bases. CDR3 length: 14 amino acids. V trimming: 5 bases; J trimming: 3 bases; junction bases outside the gene matches: 5. Germline CDR1 reads SEHNR; CDR2 reads FQNEAQ (reference sequence).

In its sample, this clonotype was seen many times. The rearrangement links TRBV10-3 to TRBJ1-1; D gene uncertain. The germline V gene has CDR1 ENHRY and CDR2 SYGVKD. V was shortened by 3 bases and J by 11 bases, with 13 bases between the two germline ends. This CDR3 has 12 residues. The CDR3 region is CAISERVSEAFF. The DNA of the CDR3 is TGTGCCATCAGTGAACGAGTCAGTGAGGCTTTCTTT.

The table lists this clonotype with many counts. The gene calls are TRBV2 and TRBJ2-1; TRBD1 matches at 8 bases. The CDR3 has 17 amino acids. Losses at the gene ends were 3 bases for V and 7 bases for J; bases not matched to a gene: 14. Germline CDR1 SNHLY, CDR2 FYNNEI. CDR3 coding DNA: TGTGCCAGCAGTGACCCGGGTATTCAGCAGGGGGCTAATGAGCAGTTCTTC. It codes for CASSDPGIQQGANEQFF.

The table lists this clonotype with many counts. This chain connects TRBV5-1 to TRBJ2-3; no definite D call. The CDR3 is 15 residues long. The V and J ends lost 4 bases and 2 bases respectively, with 14 bases between them. The germline gives CDR1 SGHRS, CDR2 YFSETQ. The CDR3 bases are TGCGCCAGCAGCCCGTTAGCCCTCCCCACAGATACGCAGTATTTT. It codes for CASSPLALPTDTQYF.

This clonotype was detected ten times or more. The chain recombines TRBV20-1 with TRBJ2-1; TRBD1 or TRBD2 may be the D gene (5 bases each). CDR1 and CDR2 (germline): DFQATT, SNEGSKA (reference sequence). V lost 2 bases, J lost 7 bases, and 12 bases lay in between. The CDR3 length is 13 residues. The CDR3 DNA follows: TGCAGTGCTAGATTTGAGGGGTGGAATGAGCAGTTCTTC. Translation: CSARFEGWNEQFF.

This clonotype has a handful of counts. The chain carries TRBV20-1 and TRBJ1-5; tentative D call: TRBD1 (6 bases). The V gene lost 7 bases and the J gene lost 1 base, with 23 bases spanning the gap. This CDR3 region has 17 residues. The germline gives CDR1 DFQATT, CDR2 SNEGSKA (reference sequence). The DNA for the CDR3 is TGCAGTGTCAGTCGCCTGTTCGGGACACAGAGCAATCAGCCCCAGCATTTT. The encoded protein is CSVSRLFGTQSNQPQHF.

This clonotype was detected a few times. The chain combines TRBV5-5 with TRBJ2-3, with unresolved D. With 4 bases removed from V and 4 bases from J, the gap between germline ends came to 10 bases. The CDR3 sequence is 13 residues long. Germline assignment: CDR1 SGHKS and CDR2 YYEKEE (reference sequence). The CDR3 nucleotides are TGTGCCAGCAGCAATTGGGAAGCAGATACGCAGTATTTT. It yields the protein CASSNWEADTQYF.

V and J are TRBV20-1 and TRBJ2-1; TRBD2 agrees at 13 bases. The CDR3 length is 15 residues. Germline lookup yields CDR1 DFQATT and CDR2 SNEGSKA (reference sequence). The junction had 11 bases not matched to a gene; V was cut back by 5 bases and J by 10 bases. CDR3 nucleotide sequence: TGCAGTGCTCTGCCGACTAGCGGGAGGATAGGGGAGCAGTTCTTC. Protein: CSALPTSGRIGEQFF.

This clonotype was counted ten times or more. The rearrangement uses TRBV20-1 and TRBJ1-1; D is ambiguous. Germline V lookup: CDR1 DFQATT, CDR2 SNEGSKA (reference sequence). With 5 bases removed from V and 4 bases from J, the gap between germline ends came to 14 bases. This CDR3 is built from 13 residues. DNA for the CDR3: TGCAGTGCTTCTCCTCCGGTCGGCACTGAAGCTTTCTTT. Protein: CSASPPVGTEAFF.

This clonotype was recorded many times. The chain joins TRBV5-1 to TRBJ2-2; D is unresolved. This CDR3 region has 16 residues. The germline V gene has CDR1 SGHRS and CDR2 YFSETQ. Between the trimmed V and J ends, which lost 1 base and 0 bases, there was a span of 10 bases. For the CDR3, the DNA is TGCGCCAGCAGCTTGTCCTGGCGGACGAACACCGGGGAGCTGTTTTTT. Translation gives CASSLSWRTNTGELFF.

This clonotype was seen repeatedly, ten times or more. The V gene is TRBV10-3, the J gene TRBJ1-4; 7 bases are a match to TRBD1. The CDR3 sequence is 13 residues long. Germline-derived CDR1 and CDR2 are ENHRY and SYGVKD. The V and J ends lost 6 bases and 5 bases, in that order; junction bases with no gene match: 3. In nucleotides, the CDR3 is TGTGCCATCAGGGGACAGCCGAATGAAAAACTGTTTTTT. This encodes CAIRGQPNEKLFF.

The chain has TRBV18 and TRBJ2-1, with TRBD1 as a possible D gene (6 bases). Between the trimmed V and J ends, which lost 5 bases and 6 bases, there was a span of 20 bases. The V gene's germline CDR1 is KGHSH and CDR2 LQKENI. This CDR3 spans 16 amino acids. The CDR3 sequence: CASSTNLQGVVNEQFF. Written as DNA, the CDR3 is TGTGCCAGCTCAACGAATCTACAGGGAGTTGTCAATGAGCAGTTCTTC.

In its sample, this clonotype was seen many times. J is TRBJ2-3 and V is TRBV29-1, with 10 bases fitting TRBD2. V trimming: 3 bases; J trimming: 5 bases; junction bases outside the gene matches: 8. This CDR3 contains 15 residues. The germline V gene has CDR1 SQVTM and CDR2 ANQGSEA. CDR3 in DNA: TGCAGCGTTGAGATGGCTAGCGGGAGCCTAGATACGCAGTATTTT. Protein product: CSVEMASGSLDTQYF.

This clonotype was seen more than once but under ten times. It is unclear where the CDR3 begins or ends on the DNA, so no DNA is shown, and the CDR3 is as TCRdb lists it. The chain uses TRBV12-3 or TRBV12-4 and TRBJ1-5; TRBD1 reflects the table's D call only, with no check against the DNA. The CDR3 region is 16 residues in length, termini included. CDR3 loop: CASSTSIRGTDRPQHF.

This clonotype was counted ten times or more. This chain uses TRBV12-3 or TRBV12-4 with TRBJ2-2, with 10 bases that match TRBD2. This CDR3 has 14 residues. The V gene end was trimmed by 7 bases and the J gene end by 4 bases; junction bases not matched to a gene: 3. The CDR3 bases are TGTGCCAGCATCAGGACTAGCGGCACCGGGGAGCTGTTTTTT. Amino acids: CASIRTSGTGELFF.

At least ten counts were recorded for this clonotype. CDR3 amino acids: CASSLPGTGAGNTIYF. CDR3 DNA sequence: TGCGCCAGCAGCTTGCCTGGGACAGGGGCTGGAAACACCATATATTTT. The V call is TRBV5-1, the J call TRBJ1-3, with 10 bases lining up with TRBD1. The CDR3 contains 16 residues. The germline CDR1 and CDR2 sequences are SGHRS and YFSETQ. The V and J ends lost 1 base and 2 bases, in that order; junction bases with no gene match: 3. The full variable domain, in which reference TRBV5-1 and TRBJ1-3 provide the parts outside the CDR3, is KAGVTQTPRYLIKTRGQQVTLSCSPISGHRSVSWYQQTPGQGLQFLFEYFSETQRNKGNFPGRFSGRQFSNSRSEMNVSTLELGDSALYLCASSLPGTGAGNTIYFGEGSWLTVV.

The rearrangement links TRBV18 to TRBJ1-1; D is possibly TRBD1 (6 bases). Germline assignment: CDR1 KGHSH and CDR2 LQKENI. V shed 3 bases and J shed 5 bases, with 13 bases lying between them. The CDR3 has 14 residues. The CDR3 DNA sequence: TGTGCCAGCTCACCGCCACAGGGTTGGACTGAAGCTTTCTTT. Translation: CASSPPQGWTEAFF.

There are many counts of this clonotype. The chain uses TRBV11-3 and TRBJ2-1; D possibly corresponds to TRBD2 (6 bases). Germline V gene lookup returns CDR1 SGHNT and CDR2 YENEEA. The CDR3 spans 15 residues. V lost 2 bases to trimming and J lost 5 bases, with 13 bases between them. CDR3 protein: CASSLKDSGNNEQFF. CDR3 nucleotide sequence: TGTGCCAGCAGCTTAAAGGATAGCGGAAACAATGAGCAGTTCTTC.